This T cell receptor beta chain was recorded in a study of T cell responses to AZD1222 COVID-19 vaccine (dated by TCRdb to the early 2020s). Background for the entire study: AZD1222 recipients with second doses at about 4 weeks or about 12 weeks were pooled, because spike-specific TCR depth and breadth did not differ between schedules. A total of 233 trial participants underwent TCR sequencing, of whom 207 received two doses of AZD1222 and about 26 received two doses of the MenACWY control vaccine. Trial participants were enrolled into age subgroups of 18-55, 56-69 and 70-plus years, which contained 148, 28 and 57 TCR-sequenced participants, respectively. Overall study results and their limits: Because no samples from the day 14 peak response were available, repertoires could be characterized only after the peak T cell response. The whole spike protein was spanned by vaccine-associated CD4 TCRs, and dominant responses were seen in regions 160-218 and 743-854. The 56-69-year group was small, and its depth increase did not reach significance, likely because of low power. Only 5 to 7 AZD1222 recipients were SARS-CoV-2 seropositive at baseline, limiting conclusions about previously exposed vaccinees. Participants were mostly white British and included more females than males, and it was suggested by the authors that clonal diversity may have been underestimated. Reportedly, almost half of the unique spike-specific TCRs recognized epitopes lying outside the regions that are mutated in the B.1.351 and B.1.1.7 variants. After two AZD1222 doses, spike-specific TCR breadth and depth were significantly higher than at day 0 and than in MenACWY recipients.

Comments on this clone: Its binding antigen is unknown. The record has no base qualities; no much larger clone is one base away.

The CDR3 regions of human TCRbeta chains were analyzed by immunosequencing. From the authors' description of their analysis: Repertoire TCRs were matched against a reference library of SARS-CoV-2-specific TCRs generated with the MIRA antigen-specificity platform. Breadth was defined as the fraction of unique TCRs that were SARS-CoV-2-associated. Depth was defined as the fraction of total T cells that were SARS-CoV-2-associated. Using the MIRA data, every spike-specific TCR was mapped to the spike region that the TCR reacted to and assigned to either a CD4 or a CD8 class. Log10-transformed breadth and depth values were compared by one-way ANOVA with Sidak's multiple comparisons tests. TCRdb holds this immuneACCESS table with in-frame rearrangements only. Some clones are missing; in checked studies, unresolved V genes explain under half, and the rest has no known cause. V, J and clone size reflect that table, while D and trimming were determined from the DNA. The sample contains about 96,000 clones, 80% to 90% of them found a single time. 1.5% to 2% of the sample lies in the top ten.

In the paper's terms, the time point label means: baseline before first vaccination. The vaccinee samples were drawn from two UK trials, COV001 and COV002, one of which was a single-blind randomized controlled phase 2/3 trial testing AZD1222 (ChAdOx1 nCoV-19) in healthy adults. For TCRbeta chain sequencing, PBMC samples were collected from trial participants at day 0 and at day 28 after the second dose. The V and J ends are trimmed by 8 bases and 5 bases, leaving 13 bases between them. From the germline V gene, CDR1 is SNHLY and CDR2 is FYNNEI. The CDR3 sequence holds 14 residues, the cysteine and phenylalanine included. The DNA shown is the 42-base CDR3, in frame from base 1.

Rearrangement joined TRBV2 to TRBJ1-6; TRBD1 might be the D gene, on 5 matching bases. The specimen was peripheral blood, collected on day 0 of AZD1222 vaccination. The origin of this receptor is an adult in good health. The CDR3 region: CASLRDRDNSPLHF. DNA sequence: TGTGCCAGCCTACGGGACCGCGATAATTCACCCCTCCACTTT.